These T cell receptor beta chains were read from a single sample in a study of OX40 agonist ivuxolimab in advanced cancers. TCRdb's copy holds only in-frame clones and misses some; the assay was immunoSEQ multiplex PCR. The sample has about 72,000 clones; about 90% are singletons. Sequencing was performed on CD4+ or CD8+ T cells sorted from blood, taken in a trial of the OX40 agonist ivuxolimab. All receptors come from an adult with an advanced solid tumor such as melanoma, head and neck, liver or kidney cancer. The CDR3 runs from the conserved cysteine through the conserved F or W. Fields, in order: J gene, clone size, D gene, V gene, CDR3 DNA, CDR3 protein. The D gene is left open where the match is weak. Where a row states a size, it is once, few, many or the class of an expanded clone; other rows omit it.

J gene: TRBJ1-1
clone size: -
D gene: -
V gene: TRBV29-1
CDR3 DNA: TGCAGCGTTGAAGATCATGGGAAGTCCACTGAAGCTTTCTTT
CDR3 protein: CSVEDHGKSTEAFF

J gene: TRBJ2-1
clone size: -
D gene: -
V gene: TRBV5-4
CDR3 DNA: TGTGCCAGCAGCGATAGCGTATACAATGAGCAGTTCTTC
CDR3 protein: CASSDSVYNEQFF

J gene: TRBJ2-7
clone size: -
D gene: TRBD1
V gene: TRBV29-1
CDR3 DNA: TGCAGCGTTGAATGGGCCGCCTGGGACAGGGGAACCTACGAGCAGTACTTC
CDR3 protein: CSVEWAAWDRGTYEQYF

J gene: TRBJ2-7
clone size: -
D gene: TRBD1
V gene: TRBV7-6
CDR3 DNA: TGTGCCAGCAGCCCAGGGGGTTTGAACTACGAGCAGTACTTC
CDR3 protein: CASSPGGLNYEQYF

J gene: TRBJ1-2
clone size: -
D gene: -
V gene: TRBV9
CDR3 DNA: TGTGCCAGCAGCGTGTCAGGCAGGGCGGGGGATCTTAACTATGGCTACACCTTC
CDR3 protein: CASSVSGRAGDLNYGYTF

J gene: TRBJ1-3
clone size: -
D gene: -
V gene: TRBV9
CDR3 DNA: TGTGCCAGCAGCGCCCACAGATGGGACTCTGGAAACACCATATATTTT
CDR3 protein: CASSAHRWDSGNTIYF

J gene: TRBJ2-3
clone size: -
D gene: -
V gene: TRBV4-2
CDR3 DNA: TGTGCCAGCAGCCAAGGACGGGGAGGAGCAGCGTATACCACAGATACGCAGTATTTT
CDR3 protein: CASSQGRGGAAYTTDTQYF

J gene: TRBJ1-3
clone size: -
D gene: -
V gene: TRBV11-2
CDR3 DNA: TGTGCCAGCAGCTTACGGGGCCAGGGAAACACCATATATTTT
CDR3 protein: CASSLRGQGNTIYF

J gene: TRBJ2-7
clone size: -
D gene: -
V gene: TRBV6-5
CDR3 DNA: TGTGCCAGCAGTTACTCCTCAGAATTCGAGCAGTACTTC
CDR3 protein: CASSYSSEFEQYF

J gene: TRBJ1-1
clone size: -
D gene: -
V gene: TRBV7-2
CDR3 DNA: TGTGCCAGCAGTGTTGGGACCGGGAACACTGAAGCTTTCTTT
CDR3 protein: CASSVGTGNTEAFF

J gene: TRBJ2-3
clone size: -
D gene: -
V gene: TRBV13
CDR3 DNA: TGTGCCAGCAGAAAGCTCGTCGACTTAGATACGCAGTATTTT
CDR3 protein: CASRKLVDLDTQYF

J gene: TRBJ1-2
clone size: -
D gene: TRBD1
V gene: TRBV29-1
CDR3 DNA: TGCAGCGTTGAAGGGACAGGGGTTGGCTACACCTTC
CDR3 protein: CSVEGTGVGYTF

J gene: TRBJ1-1
clone size: -
D gene: TRBD1
V gene: TRBV28
CDR3 DNA: TGTGCCAGTTCCACGTACTTACAGGGGGCGAAGAACACTGAAGCTTTCTTT
CDR3 protein: CASSTYLQGAKNTEAFF

J gene: TRBJ1-5
clone size: -
D gene: TRBD1
V gene: TRBV15
CDR3 DNA: TGTGCCACCAGCAGAGATCGCCCGGGACAGGCGGGGGGTCAGCCCCAGCATTTT
CDR3 protein: CATSRDRPGQAGGQPQHF

J gene: TRBJ1-4
clone size: -
D gene: -
V gene: TRBV7-2
CDR3 DNA: TGTGCCAGCAGCCCCCGGGGGGGAACTAATGAAAAACTGTTTTTT
CDR3 protein: CASSPRGGTNEKLFF

J gene: TRBJ1-1
clone size: -
D gene: -
V gene: TRBV30
CDR3 DNA: TGTGCCTGTAACTTCAGGGTTGGAGCTTTCTTT
CDR3 protein: CACNFRVGAFF

J gene: TRBJ1-2
clone size: -
D gene: -
V gene: TRBV27
CDR3 DNA: TGTGCCAGCAGTGAAGACGGAGAATATGGCTACACCTTC
CDR3 protein: CASSEDGEYGYTF

J gene: TRBJ2-6
clone size: -
D gene: -
V gene: TRBV4-3
CDR3 DNA: TGCGCCAGCAGCGTATTCCAGGGTTCAGGGGCCAACGTCCTGACTTTC
CDR3 protein: CASSVFQGSGANVLTF

J gene: TRBJ2-2
clone size: once
D gene: -
V gene: TRBV6-5
CDR3 DNA: TGTGCCAGCAGTTACTCGTCAGGGCGAGGGGGGGAGCTGTTTTTT
CDR3 protein: CASSYSSGRGGELFF

J gene: TRBJ1-5
clone size: -
D gene: -
V gene: TRBV4-3
CDR3 DNA: TGCGCCAGCAGCCTTGACGGGACACGGAATCAGCCCCAGCATTTT
CDR3 protein: CASSLDGTRNQPQHF

J gene: TRBJ2-3
clone size: -
D gene: TRBD1
V gene: TRBV19
CDR3 DNA: TGTGCCAGTAGTATAGAATCGGGGGCAGGGGGCCGCACAGATACGCAGTATTTT
CDR3 protein: CASSIESGAGGRTDTQYF

J gene: TRBJ2-3
clone size: once
D gene: -
V gene: TRBV6-5
CDR3 DNA: TGTGCCAGCGTCGCGGCCATGGGCTTACTGTATTTT
CDR3 protein: CASVAAMGLLYF

J gene: TRBJ2-7
clone size: -
D gene: -
V gene: TRBV27
CDR3 DNA: TGTGCCAGCAGTTACAGGATGGCCTACGAGCAGTACTTC
CDR3 protein: CASSYRMAYEQYF

J gene: TRBJ1-4
clone size: -
D gene: -
V gene: TRBV5-6
CDR3 DNA: TGTGCCAGCAGCTTCGGGTCCGGTAACGAAAAACTGTTTTTT
CDR3 protein: CASSFGSGNEKLFF

J gene: TRBJ2-1
clone size: -
D gene: -
V gene: TRBV4-2
CDR3 DNA: TGTGCCAGCAGCCAGGATAGATGGACTATCGCCGCTGAGCAGTTCTTC
CDR3 protein: CASSQDRWTIAAEQFF

J gene: TRBJ1-3
clone size: -
D gene: TRBD1
V gene: TRBV6-5
CDR3 DNA: TGTGCCAGCAGTTACGACAGGGAAACCATATATTTT
CDR3 protein: CASSYDRETIYF

J gene: TRBJ2-7
clone size: -
D gene: -
V gene: TRBV6-1
CDR3 DNA: TGTGCCAGCACGGGTGCAGGGGACTACGAGCAGTACTTC
CDR3 protein: CASTGAGDYEQYF

J gene: TRBJ2-7
clone size: -
D gene: -
V gene: TRBV16
CDR3 DNA: TGTGCCAGCAGCCAAGGCATTAGGCAAGGCTACGAGCAGTACTTC
CDR3 protein: CASSQGIRQGYEQYF

J gene: TRBJ2-1
clone size: -
D gene: TRBD1
V gene: TRBV6-1
CDR3 DNA: TGTGCCAGCAGTTGGGAGACAGGGGATTACAATGAGCAGTTCTTC
CDR3 protein: CASSWETGDYNEQFF

J gene: TRBJ1-1
clone size: few
D gene: TRBD1
V gene: TRBV27
CDR3 DNA: TGTGCCAGCAGCCCGGGACAGGGGAACGCTGAAGCTTTCTTT
CDR3 protein: CASSPGQGNAEAFF

J gene: TRBJ2-7
clone size: -
D gene: TRBD1
V gene: TRBV27
CDR3 DNA: TGTGCCAGCAGCCTACGTCTGACAGGGGGCGGCGAGCAGTACTTC
CDR3 protein: CASSLRLTGGGEQYF

J gene: TRBJ1-1
clone size: -
D gene: -
V gene: TRBV19
CDR3 DNA: TGTGCCAGTAGCCCGTCGGGGTCGAACACTGAAGCTTTCTTT
CDR3 protein: CASSPSGSNTEAFF

J gene: TRBJ2-5
clone size: -
D gene: TRBD2
V gene: TRBV4-3
CDR3 DNA: TGCGCCAGCAGCCAAGGAATAGCGGGAGGGCCCGAAGAGACCCAGTACTTC
CDR3 protein: CASSQGIAGGPEETQYF

J gene: TRBJ1-1
clone size: -
D gene: TRBD1
V gene: TRBV28
CDR3 DNA: TGTGCCAGCAGCCCTCGACAGGGATCCCTAGGTGAAGCTTTCTTT
CDR3 protein: CASSPRQGSLGEAFF

J gene: TRBJ2-1
clone size: -
D gene: -
V gene: TRBV9
CDR3 DNA: TGTGCCAGCAGCCCGCGGGCCTCAACCCTAATCTACAATGAGCAGTTCTTC
CDR3 protein: CASSPRASTLIYNEQFF

J gene: TRBJ2-1
clone size: -
D gene: -
V gene: TRBV5-6
CDR3 DNA: TGTGCCAGCAGCTTGGGGGCCTACAATGAGCAGTTCTTC
CDR3 protein: CASSLGAYNEQFF

J gene: TRBJ1-5
clone size: -
D gene: -
V gene: TRBV28
CDR3 DNA: TGTGCCAGCAGTTTGGGCATTAGCAATCAGCCCCAGCATTTT
CDR3 protein: CASSLGISNQPQHF

J gene: TRBJ2-2
clone size: -
D gene: -
V gene: TRBV6-5
CDR3 DNA: TGTGCCAGCAGGGTCTTAGCGAACACCGGGGAGCTGTTTTTT
CDR3 protein: CASRVLANTGELFF

J gene: TRBJ1-5
clone size: -
D gene: -
V gene: TRBV28
CDR3 DNA: TGTGCCAGCAGTGACCCTCGGCGTTTTCAGCCCCAGCATTTT
CDR3 protein: CASSDPRRFQPQHF

J gene: TRBJ1-1
clone size: -
D gene: TRBD1
V gene: TRBV27
CDR3 DNA: TGTGCCAGCACTAATAACGGACAGGGCACTGAAGCTTTCTTT
CDR3 protein: CASTNNGQGTEAFF

J gene: TRBJ2-1
clone size: -
D gene: -
V gene: TRBV7-3
CDR3 DNA: TGTGCCAGCAGTTCAACGGTAGCCGATCGCTACAATGAGCAGTTCTTC
CDR3 protein: CASSSTVADRYNEQFF